This T cell receptor (beta chain) was sequenced in a study of cytomegalovirus exposure and HLA in healthy donors. Regarding the study as a whole: There were under 200 TCR beta chains listed as cytomegalovirus-associated.

It was with 60 Vbeta and 13 Jbeta primers that the PCR ran. TCRdb keeps only in-frame clones here, not all; method: immunoSEQ multiplex PCR. The sample lists approximately 85,000 clones, around 77% occurring once. The germline CDR1 and CDR2 sequences are MDHEN and SYDVKM. This CDR3 is built from 14 residues. Trimming stripped 3 bases from V and 2 bases from J, with 10 bases between. Comment on this clone: As yet, its antigen is unknown.

Material: PBMCs. V is TRBV28 and J is TRBJ1-2; no firm D call. This clonotype was sampled from a man aged 25 to 45 in good health and CMV-seronegative. In nucleotides, the CDR3 is TGTGCCAGCAGTTTGGTAGCCCCGAACTATGGCTACACCTTC. Translating it yields CASSLVAPNYGYTF.